The T cell receptor beta chain described here comes from a study of shared clonotypes between healthy human individuals (TCRdb year 2020). About the study as a whole: The cohort comprised two women and three men aged 18 to 49 years. The study deeply sequenced blood TCR repertoires of five healthy adults to estimate repertoire size and the extent of clonotype sharing between individuals. To increase sequencing depth and limit assay-specific biases, different laboratories used diverse techniques to prepare libraries and sequence TCR repertoires. For each donor, CD4 naive and CD4 memory were each given three plates, CD8 naive was given two plates, and CD8 memory was given one plate. Each donor's leukapheresis produced roughly between roughly 0.94 and 9.5 billion PBMCs.

Using the deep immunoSEQ assay, multiplex PCR amplified TCR CDR3 regions from genomic DNA. Extracted genomic DNA from each cell subset was spread evenly across all wells of several immunoSEQ 96-well plates, with each plate serving as a replicate. Each replicate PCR for sorted subsets received around 210 ng genomic DNA, equal to roughly 29,000 T cell genomes. Purified libraries were measured with a Qubit 3.0 fluorometer, size-checked on a Bioanalyzer 2100, and measured again with the KAPA Library Quantification kit. Every immunoSEQ 96-well plate was sequenced on a dedicated single-read 150-cycle Illumina NextSeq 550 flow cell. In the paper's pipeline: Because the immunoSEQ output included only junctional sequences and no quality scores, the filtering could not be the same as the filtering used for full-length reads. Sequences were annotated with PyIR, a Python wrapper for IgBLAST v1.9, and V/J genes and CDR3 were assigned using IMGT germline references. Reads were removed for weak V/J assignments (E-value above 1e-6), missing CDR3, stop codons, out-of-frame junctions, or ambiguous translated residues. V3J clonotypes were defined as sequences sharing an identical inferred V gene, J gene, and CDR3 amino acid sequence. Percentage overlap between repertoires was computed as shared unique clonotypes divided by the size of the smaller repertoire. Richness of each repertoire was evaluated using RTK rarefaction, the Chao1 estimator, and Recon v2.1 estimates of unobserved clonotypes. For all TCRbeta clonotypes obtained by the gDNA method from several donors, generation probabilities were computed with OLGA. TCRdb retrieved this table from immuneACCESS and kept in-frame rearrangements only. Not all clones are present; in checked studies, unresolved V genes account for under half, and no reason is known for the remainder. V, J and clone size reflect that table, while D and trimming were determined from the DNA. The sample table lists over 400,000 clones, 95% to 97% of them with a count of one. Nearly 0.065% of the sample belongs to the ten largest clones.

As regards this clone: Its antigen target is currently unknown. No per-base quality is available; no much larger clone lies one base away.

The donors were healthy, HIV-negative adults who had no recently reported acute infections or vaccinations. Every donor was a Caucasian adult living in Nashville, Tennessee, USA. CD4+ T cells were enriched by magnetic negative selection; naive cells were then positively selected on CD45RA, and the negative fraction formed the memory subset. After blood collection by leukapheresis, PBMCs were isolated using Ficoll-Histopaque density gradient centrifugation and then cryopreserved in the vapor phase of liquid nitrogen. Analytical flow cytometry was used to check the purity and quantity of each magnetically sorted T cell population. Each sorted fraction had its genomic DNA isolated and then quantified by UV absorbance on a Nanodrop 2000c. The germline V gene specifies SGHRS as CDR1 and YFSETQ as CDR2. The CDR3 runs 18 residues from the cysteine to the phenylalanine. CDR3 DNA only is kept here, 54 bases in frame from base 1. Trimming at the junction amounts to 5 bases on V and 4 bases on J, and the germline ends lie 24 bases apart.

General study outcomes and caveats: Based on pairwise subsampling, the degree of clonotype sharing among donors was expected to be affected by sequencing depth. Clonotypes shared by all four sorted-subset donors showed higher generation probabilities than non-shared clonotypes. Incomplete sequencing was indicated by rarefaction of sorted-subset datasets, despite the large sequencing depth. Sampling was restricted to blood, and TCR repertoires in tissues likely differ from the TCR repertoires found in blood. Naive subsets generally had larger estimated clonotype richness than memory subsets did. Because the study included only a small number of donors, the genetic and exposure-history diversity represented was limited. Sharing across a few donors was observed for approximately 5% of naive CD4, about 4% of naive CD8, about 2.5% of memory CD4, and about 0.39% of memory CD8 clonotypes.

The rearranged chain carries TRBV5-1 and TRBJ2-2; a tentative D call is TRBD2 (6 bases match). Sequenced: naive CD4+ T cells sorted from blood. Taken with the paper, the label for cell subset or site translates to: CD45RA+ positively selected. The TCR sequence derives from a woman aged 25 to 39 in good health. The nucleotide sequence is given as TGCGCCAGCAGTCCTCCGAATAGCGGCCGTTTGGTCACCGGGGAGCTGTTTTTT. Its translation reads: CASSPPNSGRLVTGELFF. When the CDR3 is completed using the reference TRBV5-1 and TRBJ2-2 genes on either side, the full variable domain is KAGVTQTPRYLIKTRGQQVTLSCSPISGHRSVSWYQQTPGQGLQFLFEYFSETQRNKGNFPGRFSGRQFSNSRSEMNVSTLELGDSALYLCASSPPNSGRLVTGELFFGEGSRLTVL.